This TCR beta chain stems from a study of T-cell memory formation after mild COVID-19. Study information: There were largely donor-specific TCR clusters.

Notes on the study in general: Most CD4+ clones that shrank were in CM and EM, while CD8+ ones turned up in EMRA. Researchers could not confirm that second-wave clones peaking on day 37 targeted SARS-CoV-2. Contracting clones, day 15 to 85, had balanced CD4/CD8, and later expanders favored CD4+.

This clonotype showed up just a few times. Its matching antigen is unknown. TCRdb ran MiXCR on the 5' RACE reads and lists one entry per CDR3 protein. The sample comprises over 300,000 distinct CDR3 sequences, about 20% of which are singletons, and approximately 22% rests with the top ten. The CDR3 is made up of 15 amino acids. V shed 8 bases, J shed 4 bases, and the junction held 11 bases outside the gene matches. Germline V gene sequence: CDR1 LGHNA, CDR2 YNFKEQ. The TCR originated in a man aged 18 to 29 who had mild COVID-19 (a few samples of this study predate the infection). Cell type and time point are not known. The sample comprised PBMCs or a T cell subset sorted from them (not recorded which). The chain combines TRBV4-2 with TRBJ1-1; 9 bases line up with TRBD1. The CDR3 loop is CASGNMGQGSTEAFF. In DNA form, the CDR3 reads TGTGCCAGCGGGAATATGGGACAGGGCAGCACTGAAGCTTTCTTT.